One sample yielded the 5 T cell receptor beta chains listed below, sequenced in a study of beta chain features in type 1 diabetes (dated by TCRdb to 2016 to 2019). The method behind the library was the immunoSEQ multiplex PCR assay. All of the isolated RNA was reverse transcribed with the High Capacity cDNA Reverse Transcription Kit, so expressed TCRB transcripts were sequenced. TCRdb re-hosts the immuneACCESS table, in-frame sequences only. Its copies lack some clones; in the studies checked, an unresolved V gene accounts for under half of them, and the cause for the rest is not known. The sample data list 60,000 or so clones, and approximately 59% of these were observed just once. Of the sample, about 2.2% is held by the ten largest clones. Sequencing was done on a sample of Tregs from blood. Taken with the paper, the label for cell subset or site translates to: regulatory CD4+ T cells. All receptors derive from a woman under 30 in good health.

CDR3 bases: TGTGCCAGCAGCCCGAGGACTTTCCAAGAGACCCAGTACTTC. It is translated as CASSPRTFQETQYF. The V call is TRBV7-2, the J call TRBJ2-5, with D possibly matching TRBD2 (5 bases). Trimming took 5 bases from V and 1 from J, leaving 11 bases between them. This CDR3 is 14 amino acids long. CDR1 is SGHTA and CDR2 is FQGNSA in the germline V gene.

The V call is TRBV7-2, the J call TRBJ2-7; 10 bases agree with TRBD2. This CDR3 spans 16 amino acids. The V gene's germline CDR1 is SGHTA and CDR2 FQGNSA. The V segment lost 7 bases and the J segment 7 bases; nucleotides outside the gene matches: 16. Here the CDR3 reads CASTVERGGRVREQYV. CDR3 nucleotide sequence: TGTGCCAGCACGGTCGAGCGGGGGGGCCGCGTGAGAGAGCAGTACGTC.

This chain links TRBV5-1 with TRBJ2-2; 13 bases are a match to TRBD2. The CDR3 has 17 residues. The trim removed 7 bases at V and 4 bases at J, leaving 10 bases unmatched. CDR1 and CDR2 (germline): SGHRS, YFSETQ. In nucleotides, the CDR3 is TGCGCCAGCGCTTGGACTAGCGGGAGTCGGGGCACCGGGGAGCTGTTTTTT. Its protein product is CASAWTSGSRGTGELFF.

This clone was counted once. The chain has TRBV2 and TRBJ2-1; unclear D gene. V was cut by 6 bases and J by 10 bases, with 13 bases left in between. The CDR3 is 12 amino acids. Germline V lookup: CDR1 SNHLY, CDR2 FYNNEI. This CDR3 reads CASSSPYSEQFF. In nucleotides, the CDR3 is TGTGCCAGCAGCTCCCCCTACAGCGAGCAGTTCTTC.

CDR3 residues: CASSRSGVEDTQYF. In DNA, the CDR3 is TGTGCCAGCAGCCGTAGCGGGGTGGAAGATACGCAGTATTTT. V and J are TRBV7-8 and TRBJ2-3; 8 bases agree with TRBD2. The length of the CDR3 is 14 residues. The V segment lost 5 bases and the J segment 5 bases; nucleotides outside the gene matches: 6. The V gene's germline CDR1 is SGHVS and CDR2 FQNEAQ.